This T cell receptor beta chain is from a study of blood T cell repertoires in COVID-19. Background on the study: Spain, Italy and the United States supplied samples that represented acute and convalescent COVID-19.

This clone was seen only a few times. The CDR3 sequence is 14 residues long. Germline V CDR1 and CDR2: MNHEY, SMNVEV (reference sequence). V was shortened by 6 bases and J by 6 bases, with 15 bases between the two germline ends. Individuals aged roughly 18 to 95 years were recruited from some 26 US areas. All exposed participants met a person with COVID-19 within 2 weeks before entering the study. Source study methods: Using reference gene primer amplification, nucleated cell counts were estimated. Using immunoSEQ multiplex PCR, the repertoire was profiled, and TCRdb retains in-frame clones only, with some absent. For V, J and clone size, that table is used; D and trimming come from the DNA. Of about 430,000 clones listed, over 75% were seen once; the top ten hold about 1.4%.

The specimen sequenced was PBMCs or T cells enriched from blood (not recorded which). The origin of this receptor is a woman under 30 who had been exposed to COVID-19. The genes are TRBV27 and TRBJ2-1; D possibly corresponds to TRBD1 (5 bases). The CDR3 loop is CASSITGVVNEQFF. CDR3 DNA sequence: TGTGCCAGCAGCATTACAGGTGTTGTCAATGAGCAGTTCTTC.